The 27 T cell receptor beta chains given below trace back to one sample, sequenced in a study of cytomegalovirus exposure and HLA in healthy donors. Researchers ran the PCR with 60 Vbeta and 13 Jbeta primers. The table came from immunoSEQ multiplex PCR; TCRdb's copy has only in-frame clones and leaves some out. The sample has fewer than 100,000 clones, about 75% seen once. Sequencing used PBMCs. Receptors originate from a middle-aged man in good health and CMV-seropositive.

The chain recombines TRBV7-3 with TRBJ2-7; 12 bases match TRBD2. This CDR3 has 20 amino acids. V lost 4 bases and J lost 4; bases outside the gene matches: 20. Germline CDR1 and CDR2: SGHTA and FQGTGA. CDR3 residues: CASSSIIAGLAGTVFYEQYF. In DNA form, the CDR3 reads TGTGCCAGCAGCTCCATAATCGCGGGACTAGCGGGTACGGTCTTTTACGAGCAGTACTTC.

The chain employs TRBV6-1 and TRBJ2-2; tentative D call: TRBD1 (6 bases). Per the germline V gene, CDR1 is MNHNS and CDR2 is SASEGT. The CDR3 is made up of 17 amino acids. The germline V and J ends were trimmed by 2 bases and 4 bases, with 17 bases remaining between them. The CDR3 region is CASSELRPGEGTGELFF. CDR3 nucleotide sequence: TGTGCCAGCAGTGAACTTCGGCCAGGGGAAGGCACCGGGGAGCTGTTTTTT.

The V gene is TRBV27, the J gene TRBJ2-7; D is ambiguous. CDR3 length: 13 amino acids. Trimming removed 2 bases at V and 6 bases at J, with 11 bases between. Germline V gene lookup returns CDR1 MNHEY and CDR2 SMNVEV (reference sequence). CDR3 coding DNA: TGTGCCAGCAGTTTAGGGCTTCGTGGCGAGCAGTACTTC. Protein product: CASSLGLRGEQYF.

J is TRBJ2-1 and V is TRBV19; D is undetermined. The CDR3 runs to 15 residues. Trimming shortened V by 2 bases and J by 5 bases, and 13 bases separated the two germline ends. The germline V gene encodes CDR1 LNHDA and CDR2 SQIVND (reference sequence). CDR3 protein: CASSISRLVNNEQFF. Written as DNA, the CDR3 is TGTGCCAGTAGTATATCCCGGTTAGTGAACAATGAGCAGTTCTTC.

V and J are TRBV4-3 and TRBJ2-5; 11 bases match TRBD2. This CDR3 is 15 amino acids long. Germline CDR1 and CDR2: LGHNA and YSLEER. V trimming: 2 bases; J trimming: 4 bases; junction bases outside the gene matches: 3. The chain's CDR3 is CASSQLAGGGETQYF. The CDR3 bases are TGCGCCAGCAGCCAACTAGCGGGAGGAGGAGAGACCCAGTACTTC.

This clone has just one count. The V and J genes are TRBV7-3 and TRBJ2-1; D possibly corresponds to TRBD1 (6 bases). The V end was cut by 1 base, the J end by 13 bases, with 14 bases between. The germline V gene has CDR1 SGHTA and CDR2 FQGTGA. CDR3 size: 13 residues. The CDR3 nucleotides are TGTGCCAGCAGCTTAAACGAACAGGGAAGACAGTTCTTC. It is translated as CASSLNEQGRQFF. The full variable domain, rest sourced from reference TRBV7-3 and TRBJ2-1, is GAGVSQTPSNKVTEKGKYVELRCDPISGHTALYWYRQSLGQGPEFLIYFQGTGAADDSGLPNDRFFAVRPEGSVSTLKIQRTERGDSAVYLCASSLNEQGRQFFGPGTRLTVL.

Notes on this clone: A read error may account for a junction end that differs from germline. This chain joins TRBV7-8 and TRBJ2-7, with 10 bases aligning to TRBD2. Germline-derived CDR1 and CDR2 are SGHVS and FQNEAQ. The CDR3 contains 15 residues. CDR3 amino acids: CASSLPAGGPDEQYF. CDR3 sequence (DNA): TGTGCTAGCAGCTTACCAGCGGGAGGGCCCGACGAGCAGTACTTC.

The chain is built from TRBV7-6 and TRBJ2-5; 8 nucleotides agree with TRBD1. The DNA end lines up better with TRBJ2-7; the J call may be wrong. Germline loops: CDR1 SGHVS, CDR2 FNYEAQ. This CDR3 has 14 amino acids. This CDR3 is CASSLGDRPNEQYF. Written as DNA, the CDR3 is TGTGCCAGCAGCTTGGGGGACAGGCCCAACGAGCAGTACTTC.

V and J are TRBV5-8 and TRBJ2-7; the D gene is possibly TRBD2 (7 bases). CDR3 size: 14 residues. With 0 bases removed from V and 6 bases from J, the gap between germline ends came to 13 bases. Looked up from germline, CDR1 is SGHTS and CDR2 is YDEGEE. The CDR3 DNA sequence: TGTGCCAGCAGCTTGGCGGGGGGCTTGGCCGAGCAGTACTTC. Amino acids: CASSLAGGLAEQYF.

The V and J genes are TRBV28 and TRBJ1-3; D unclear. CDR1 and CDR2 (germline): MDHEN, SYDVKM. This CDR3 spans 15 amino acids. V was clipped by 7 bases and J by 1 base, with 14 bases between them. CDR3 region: CASTGRRGSGNTIYF. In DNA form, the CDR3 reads TGTGCCAGCACCGGGCGAAGAGGGTCTGGAAACACCATATATTTT. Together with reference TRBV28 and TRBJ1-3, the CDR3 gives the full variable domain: DVKVTQSSRYLVKRTGEKVFLECVQDMDHENMFWYRQDPGLGLRLIYFSYDVKMKEKGDIPEGYSVSREKKERFSLILESASTNQTSMYLCASTGRRGSGNTIYFGEGSWLTVV.

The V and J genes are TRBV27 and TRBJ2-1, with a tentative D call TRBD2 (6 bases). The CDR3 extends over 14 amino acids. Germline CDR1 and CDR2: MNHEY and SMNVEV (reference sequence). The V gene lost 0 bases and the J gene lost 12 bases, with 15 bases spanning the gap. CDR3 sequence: CASSLSNPRGGQFF. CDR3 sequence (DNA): TGTGCCAGCAGTTTATCGAATCCGCGGGGTGGGCAGTTCTTC.

The CDR3 DNA reads TGTGCCAGCAGTTACTCGTTTACAAGTCAGCCCCAGCATTTT. Its translation: CASSYSFTSQPQHF. The chain has TRBV6-6 and TRBJ1-5, with unresolved D. This CDR3 comprises 14 residues. The V and J ends lost 0 bases and 6 bases respectively, with 9 bases between them. CDR1 and CDR2 (germline): MNHNY, SVGAGI (reference sequence).

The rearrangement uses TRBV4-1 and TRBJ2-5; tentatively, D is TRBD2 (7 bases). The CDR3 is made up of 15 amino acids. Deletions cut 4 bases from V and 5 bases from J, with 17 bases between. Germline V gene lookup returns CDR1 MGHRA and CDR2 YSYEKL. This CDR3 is CASSPVGGAGETQYF. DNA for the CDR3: TGCGCCAGCAGCCCAGTGGGGGGGGCGGGGGAGACCCAGTACTTC.

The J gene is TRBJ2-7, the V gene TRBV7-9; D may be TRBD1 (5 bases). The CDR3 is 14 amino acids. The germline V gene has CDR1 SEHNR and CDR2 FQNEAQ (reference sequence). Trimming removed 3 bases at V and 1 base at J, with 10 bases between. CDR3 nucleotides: TGTGCCAGCAGCTTTAAGACAGAATCCTACGAGCAGTACTTC. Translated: CASSFKTESYEQYF. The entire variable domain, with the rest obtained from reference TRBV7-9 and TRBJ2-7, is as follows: DTGVSQNPRHKITKRGQNVTFRCDPISEHNRLYWYRQTLGQGPEFLTYFQNEAQLEKSRLLSDRFSAERPKGSFSTLEIQRTEQGDSAMYLCASSFKTESYEQYFGPGTRLTVT.

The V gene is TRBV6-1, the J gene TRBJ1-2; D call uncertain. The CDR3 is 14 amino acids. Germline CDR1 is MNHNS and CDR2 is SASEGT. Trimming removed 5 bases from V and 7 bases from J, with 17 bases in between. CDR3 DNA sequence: TGTGCCAGCAGTTATGGTCAGGCCAGTGCTGGCTACACCTTC. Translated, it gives CASSYGQASAGYTF.

The CDR3 sequence is CASQGQRHYGYTF. The CDR3, as DNA: TGTGCCAGCCAGGGACAGCGACACTATGGCTACACCTTC. The chain is built from TRBV27 and TRBJ1-2, with 7 bases fitting TRBD1. V lost 8 bases and J lost 3; bases outside the gene matches: 6. Germline V lookup: CDR1 MNHEY, CDR2 SMNVEV (reference sequence). The CDR3 is 13 amino acids.

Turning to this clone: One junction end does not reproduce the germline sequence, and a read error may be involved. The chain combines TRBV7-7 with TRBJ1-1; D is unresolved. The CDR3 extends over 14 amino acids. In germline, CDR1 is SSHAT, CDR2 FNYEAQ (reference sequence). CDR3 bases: TGTGCTAGCAGCGCACTCCGGGGAGACACTGAAGCTTTCTTT. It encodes CASSALRGDTEAFF.

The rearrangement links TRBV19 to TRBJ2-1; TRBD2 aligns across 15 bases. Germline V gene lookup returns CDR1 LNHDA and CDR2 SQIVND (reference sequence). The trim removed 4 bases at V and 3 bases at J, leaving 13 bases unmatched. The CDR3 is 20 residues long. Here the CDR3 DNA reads TGTGCCAGTAGTACCCAAGGACTAGCGGGAGGGCCGAGTTTCTACAATGAGCAGTTCTTC. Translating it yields CASSTQGLAGGPSFYNEQFF.

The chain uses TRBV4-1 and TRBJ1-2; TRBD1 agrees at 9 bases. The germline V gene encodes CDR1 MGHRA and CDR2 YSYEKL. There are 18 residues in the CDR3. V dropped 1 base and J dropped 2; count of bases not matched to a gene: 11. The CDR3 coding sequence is TGCGCCAGCAGCCAAGGGGACTTCTACAGGGGGCGAAACTATGGCTACACCTTC. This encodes CASSQGDFYRGRNYGYTF.

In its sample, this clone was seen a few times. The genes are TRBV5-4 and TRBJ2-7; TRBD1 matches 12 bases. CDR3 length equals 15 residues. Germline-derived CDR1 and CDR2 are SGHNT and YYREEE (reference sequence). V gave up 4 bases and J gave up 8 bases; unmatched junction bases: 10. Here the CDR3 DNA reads TGTGCCAGCAGCCCCGGGACAGGGGGCCCCGTCAAGCAGTACTTC. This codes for CASSPGTGGPVKQYF.

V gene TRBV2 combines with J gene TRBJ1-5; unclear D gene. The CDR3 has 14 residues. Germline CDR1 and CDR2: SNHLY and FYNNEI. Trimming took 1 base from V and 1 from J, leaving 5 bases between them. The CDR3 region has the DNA TGTGCCAGCAGTGAAGTCTACAGCAATCAGCCCCAGCATTTT. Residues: CASSEVYSNQPQHF.

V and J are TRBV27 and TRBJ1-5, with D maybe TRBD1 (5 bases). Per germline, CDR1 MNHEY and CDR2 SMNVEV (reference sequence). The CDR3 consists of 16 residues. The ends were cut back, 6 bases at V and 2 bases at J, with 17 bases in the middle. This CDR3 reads CASRRDGTGGNQPQHF. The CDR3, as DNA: TGTGCCAGCAGACGGGACGGGACTGGAGGCAATCAGCCCCAGCATTTT.

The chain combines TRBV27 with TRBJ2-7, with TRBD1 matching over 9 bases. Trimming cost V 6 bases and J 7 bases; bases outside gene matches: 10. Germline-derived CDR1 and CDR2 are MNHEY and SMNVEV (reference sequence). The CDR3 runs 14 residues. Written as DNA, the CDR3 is TGTGCCAGCAGGAGGGGACAGGGAGCCTTTGAGCAGTACTTC. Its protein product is CASRRGQGAFEQYF.

The CDR3 DNA sequence: TGTGCCAGCGCAATGACAGCGGGGGGGCCTGGGGAGCTGTTTTTT. This translates into CASAMTAGGPGELFF. The chain recombines TRBV7-3 with TRBJ2-2, with 10 positions matching TRBD2. The CDR3 spans 15 residues. Germline CDR1 is SGHTA and CDR2 is FQGTGA. J gave up 8 bases and V 8 bases, and 11 bases lay outside the gene matches.

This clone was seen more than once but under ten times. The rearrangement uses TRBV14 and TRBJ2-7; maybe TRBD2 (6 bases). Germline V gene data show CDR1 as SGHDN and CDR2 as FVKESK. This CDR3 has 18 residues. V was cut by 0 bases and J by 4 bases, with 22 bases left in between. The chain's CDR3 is CASSQEAGPVDFGYEQYF. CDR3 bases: TGTGCCAGCAGCCAAGAGGCGGGGCCGGTCGATTTCGGTTACGAGCAGTACTTC.

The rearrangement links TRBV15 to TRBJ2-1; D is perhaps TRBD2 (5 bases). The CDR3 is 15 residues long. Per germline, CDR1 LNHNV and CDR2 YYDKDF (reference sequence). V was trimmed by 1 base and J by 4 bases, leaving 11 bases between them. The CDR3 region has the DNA TGTGCCACCAGCAGAGGAGGGAATTTGTACAATGAGCAGTTCTTC. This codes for CATSRGGNLYNEQFF.

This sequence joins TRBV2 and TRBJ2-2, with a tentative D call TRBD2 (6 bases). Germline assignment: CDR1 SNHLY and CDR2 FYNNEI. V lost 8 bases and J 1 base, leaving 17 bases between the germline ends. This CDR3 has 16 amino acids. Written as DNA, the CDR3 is TGTGCCAGCGGGAGGAGCGCTCCGTTGAACACCGGGGAGCTGTTTTTT. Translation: CASGRSAPLNTGELFF.